The 26 T cell receptor beta chains below come from one sample, sequenced in a study of blood T cell repertoires in COVID-19. Sequenced by immunoSEQ multiplex PCR; TCRdb stores in-frame clones only, minus some. The sample lists some 460,000 clones, about 89% occurring once. The sequenced material came from peripheral blood. These receptors were collected from a woman aged 25 to 45 with acute or convalescent COVID-19.

The chain is built from TRBV7-9 and TRBJ1-1; weak D call: TRBD1 (6 bases). Trimming left V 5 bases short and J 6 bases short, with 16 bases between. This CDR3 region has 14 residues. Germline lookup yields CDR1 SEHNR and CDR2 FQNEAQ (reference sequence). The CDR3 protein is CASSTYRVEAEAFF. CDR3 bases: TGTGCCAGCAGCACTTACAGGGTAGAGGCTGAAGCTTTCTTT.

The chain uses TRBV29-1 and TRBJ1-2; 7 nucleotides agree with TRBD1. The germline gives CDR1 SQVTM, CDR2 ANQGSEA. Trimming cost V 7 bases and J 7 bases; bases outside gene matches: 9. This CDR3 comprises 12 residues. The CDR3 region is CSAPTGQGGYTF. The DNA for the CDR3 is TGCAGCGCTCCGACAGGGCAGGGTGGCTACACCTTC. Complete variable domain (other parts from reference TRBV29-1 and TRBJ1-2): SAVISQKPSRDICQRGTSLTIQCQVDSQVTMMFWYRQQPGQSLTLIATANQGSEATYESGFVIDKFPISRPNLTFSTLTVSNMSPEDSSIYLCSAPTGQGGYTFGSGTRLTVV.

J is TRBJ2-3 and V is TRBV30, with no clear D. V was pared by 5 bases and J by 11 bases, with 14 bases between. The length of the CDR3 is 11 residues. Germline-derived CDR1 and CDR2 are GTSNPN and SVGIG (reference sequence). The CDR3 DNA is TGTGCCTGGGGCCTTCGAGCCGGGCAGTATTTT. Residues: CAWGLRAGQYF. The full variable domain, rest sourced from reference TRBV30 and TRBJ2-3, is SQTIHQWPATLVQPVGSPLSLECTVEGTSNPNLYWYRQAAGRGLQLLFYSVGIGQISSEVPQNLSASRPQDRQFILSSKKLLLSDSGFYLCAWGLRAGQYFGPGTRLTVL.

The chain employs TRBV6-5 and TRBJ1-2; D uncertain. The V gene lost 0 bases and the J gene lost 4 bases, with 15 bases spanning the gap. This CDR3 has 16 residues. Germline V gene sequence: CDR1 MNHEY, CDR2 SVGAGI. The CDR3: CASSYSVGRPIYGYTF. The CDR3 nucleotides read TGTGCCAGCAGTTACTCCGTGGGCAGGCCAATCTATGGCTACACCTTC.

The chain is built from TRBV28 and TRBJ2-2; 12 nucleotides line up with TRBD2. The CDR3 length is 14 residues. V lost 6 bases, J lost 6 bases, and 2 bases stayed unmatched. CDR1 and CDR2 from the germline V gene are MDHEN and SYDVKM. As DNA, the CDR3 is TGTGCCAGCAGACTAGCGGGGGGCCCCGGGGAGCTGTTTTTT. This sequence encodes CASRLAGGPGELFF. The full variable domain, its missing parts supplied by reference TRBV28 and TRBJ2-2, is DVKVTQSSRYLVKRTGEKVFLECVQDMDHENMFWYRQDPGLGLRLIYFSYDVKMKEKGDIPEGYSVSREKKERFSLILESASTNQTSMYLCASRLAGGPGELFFGEGSRLTVL.

The V gene is TRBV27, the J gene TRBJ2-7, with 7 bases matching TRBD2. In germline, CDR1 is MNHEY, CDR2 SMNVEV (reference sequence). The V segment lost 2 bases and the J segment 2 bases; nucleotides outside the gene matches: 3. CDR3 size: 14 residues. CDR3 DNA: TGTGCCAGCAGTTTAGCGGGGGTTACCTACGAGCAGTACTTC. Its translation: CASSLAGVTYEQYF.

The chain uses TRBV5-5 and TRBJ2-7, with 7 bases that match TRBD1. The ends lost 0 bases at V and 4 bases at J; junction bases unmatched: 7. From germline, CDR1 is SGHKS and CDR2 YYEKEE (reference sequence). This CDR3 spans 15 amino acids. The CDR3 sequence is CASSLVGTESYEQYF. For the CDR3, the DNA is TGTGCCAGCAGCTTGGTAGGGACAGAGAGTTACGAGCAGTACTTC.

V gene TRBV5-3 combines with J gene TRBJ2-5; D is possibly TRBD2 (6 bases). TRBV5-3 is filed as an ORF, its function uncertain. The V and J ends lost 4 bases and 5 bases respectively, with 18 bases between them. This CDR3 region has 15 residues. CDR3 residues: CARSPWTFSGETQYF. CDR3 nucleotide sequence: TGTGCCAGAAGCCCTTGGACGTTCAGCGGGGAGACCCAGTACTTC.

V usage is TRBV19 and J usage is TRBJ1-2; the D gene is possibly TRBD1 (6 bases). The CDR3 contains 15 residues. Trimming removed 4 bases at V and 5 bases at J, with 17 bases between. Germline V lookup: CDR1 LNHDA, CDR2 SQIVND (reference sequence). The CDR3 nucleotides read TGTGCCAGTAGTACCCTAACCGGACAGAAGTATGGCTACACCTTC. Translated, it gives CASSTLTGQKYGYTF. The full variable domain, its missing parts supplied by reference TRBV19 and TRBJ1-2, is DGGITQSPKYLFRKEGQNVTLSCEQNLNHDAMYWYRQDPGQGLRLIYYSQIVNDFQKGDIAEGYSVSREKKESFPLTVTSAQKNPTAFYLCASSTLTGQKYGYTFGSGTRLTVV.

V and J are TRBV28 and TRBJ2-5; weak D call: TRBD2 (6 bases). The V gene lost 1 base and the J gene lost 5 bases, with 17 bases spanning the gap. The CDR3 spans 16 residues. Germline CDR1 MDHEN, CDR2 SYDVKM. For the CDR3, the DNA is TGTGCCAGCAGTTTATCGGCAGTTGGTGGAGGGGAGACCCAGTACTTC. Translated: CASSLSAVGGGETQYF.

The chain is built from TRBV20-1 and TRBJ2-7, with 9 bases that match TRBD2. CDR3 length: 16 amino acids. CDR1 is DFQATT and CDR2 is SNEGSKA in the germline V gene (reference sequence). Germline trimming cut 3 bases from V and 5 bases from J; bases unmatched to any gene: 14. The CDR3 region has the DNA TGCAGTGCTAGTTTGTATGTGGGGCTAGCGGGAAACGAGCAGTACTTC. Translated, it gives CSASLYVGLAGNEQYF.

The genes are TRBV4-1 and TRBJ2-3, with D possibly being TRBD2 (5 bases). Trimming removed 1 base from V and 0 bases from J, with 17 bases in between. The CDR3 is made up of 18 amino acids. Germline V gives CDR1 MGHRA, CDR2 YSYEKL. The DNA for the CDR3 is TGCGCCAGCAGCCAAGGTCGGGCGAGGGCGTCTAGCACAGATACGCAGTATTTT. It codes for CASSQGRARASSTDTQYF.

The genes are TRBV11-2 and TRBJ2-3; the D gene is possibly TRBD1 (6 bases). V lost 5 bases to trimming and J lost 0 bases, with 15 bases between them. Per germline, CDR1 SGHAT and CDR2 FQNNGV. CDR3 length: 16 residues. CDR3 sequence reads: CASSPRTVPSTDTQYF. The DNA of the CDR3 is TGTGCCAGCAGCCCGCGGACAGTCCCTAGCACAGATACGCAGTATTTT.

In its sample, this clone was seen a few times. This chain joins TRBV10-3 and TRBJ1-1; D possibly corresponds to TRBD1 (6 bases). The CDR3 totals 14 residues. V was cut by 6 bases and J by 11 bases, with 22 bases left in between. From germline, CDR1 is ENHRY and CDR2 SYGVKD. Here the CDR3 DNA reads TGTGCCATCAGCAGCAATGCGGTGGGACATGGGGCTTTCTTT. This gives the protein CAISSNAVGHGAFF.

The chain has TRBV27 and TRBJ2-1; 11 positions match TRBD1. J gave up 7 bases and V 1 base, and 12 bases lay outside the gene matches. CDR1 and CDR2 from the germline V gene are MNHEY and SMNVEV (reference sequence). This CDR3 is 18 amino acids long. CDR3 protein: CASSLFRDRGGTQNEQFF. The DNA of the CDR3 is TGTGCCAGCAGTTTATTCCGGGACAGGGGGGGCACACAGAATGAGCAGTTCTTC.

The gene calls are TRBV3-1 (or the pseudogene TRBV3-2) and TRBJ2-2; 12 nucleotides agree with TRBD2. V lost 1 base to trimming and J lost 1 base; unmatched junction nucleotides: 1. Germline V CDR1 and CDR2: LGHDT, YNNKEL (reference sequence). The length of the CDR3 is 17 residues. CDR3 DNA sequence: TGTGCCAGCAGCCAAGTGACTAGCGGGGGGAACACCGGGGAGCTGTTTTTT. Its protein is CASSQVTSGGNTGELFF.

This clone was seen once. The rearrangement links TRBV14 to TRBJ2-1; maybe TRBD2 (7 bases). Trimming shortened V by 4 bases and J by 6 bases, and 13 bases separated the two germline ends. Germline V CDR1 and CDR2: SGHDN, FVKESK. The CDR3 spans 14 residues. CDR3 nucleotides: TGTGCCAGCAGCCGGGGGGGCGGGATCAATGAGCAGTTCTTC. It specifies CASSRGGGINEQFF.

The rearrangement joins TRBV12-3 or TRBV12-4 to TRBJ2-7; no clear D gene. The V gene lost 6 bases and the J gene lost 6 bases, with 15 bases spanning the gap. The CDR3 totals 13 residues. CDR3 protein: CASSPSGSSEQYF. CDR3 coding DNA: TGTGCCAGCAGCCCCTCGGGTTCTTCCGAGCAGTACTTC.

V and J are TRBV15 and TRBJ2-5; TRBD2 aligns across 7 bases. CDR1 is LNHNV and CDR2 is YYDKDF in the germline V gene (reference sequence). The J segment lost 7 bases and the V segment lost 0 bases, leaving 2 bases of the junction unmatched. The CDR3 runs 13 residues. The CDR3, as DNA: TGTGCCACCAGCAGAGATGGCGGGAGGACCCAGTACTTC. This gives the protein CATSRDGGRTQYF.

This clone was seen once. The genes are TRBV7-2 and TRBJ2-3, with 9 bases matching TRBD1. V gave up 6 bases and J gave up 2 bases; unmatched junction bases: 6. The CDR3 runs to 15 residues. Germline values: CDR1 SGHTA, CDR2 FQGNSA. The CDR3 DNA follows: TGTGCCAGCAGACGGGGACAGGGTGACACAGATACGCAGTATTTT. This codes for CASRRGQGDTDTQYF. The whole variable domain, filled in from reference TRBV7-2 and TRBJ2-3, reads GAGVSQSPSNKVTEKGKDVELRCDPISGHTALYWYRQSLGQGLEFLIYFQGNSAPDKSGLPSDRFSAERTGGSVSTLTIQRTQQEDSAVYLCASRRGQGDTDTQYFGPGTRLTVL.

The V call is TRBV6-5, the J call TRBJ1-2; D remains ambiguous. Germline lookup yields CDR1 MNHEY and CDR2 SVGAGI. This CDR3 spans 11 amino acids. V lost 7 bases to trimming and J lost 5 bases, with 8 bases between them. CDR3 nucleotides: TGTGCCAGCAACCCAGGTTATGGCTACACCTTC. It translates to CASNPGYGYTF.

J is TRBJ2-1 and V is TRBV3-1 (or the pseudogene TRBV3-2); 9 bases map to TRBD2. V gave up 1 base and J gave up 7 bases; unmatched junction bases: 5. There are 15 residues in the CDR3. Germline V CDR1 and CDR2: LGHDT, YNNKEL (reference sequence). The DNA of the CDR3 is TGTGCCAGCAGCCAAGGAGCGGGGGGACCAAATGAGCAGTTCTTC. Its protein is CASSQGAGGPNEQFF.

The genes are TRBV6-5 and TRBJ1-4, with D tentatively TRBD1 (5 bases). The V and J ends lost 2 bases and 11 bases respectively, with 9 bases between them. CDR1 MNHEY and CDR2 SVGAGI come from the germline V gene. The CDR3 has 12 amino acids. In DNA form, the CDR3 reads TGTGCCAGCAGTTACGGGGGGGAGAAACTGTTTTTT. Translation gives CASSYGGEKLFF.

The chain joins TRBV6-5 to TRBJ1-2, with TRBD1 matching 9 bases. Losses at the gene ends were 6 bases for V and 11 bases for J; bases not matched to a gene: 7. The CDR3 contains 12 residues. Germline V gene lookup returns CDR1 MNHEY and CDR2 SVGAGI. The CDR3 loop is CASRLGQGAYTF. The DNA of the CDR3 is TGTGCCAGCAGACTGGGACAGGGTGCGTACACCTTC.

Details on this clone: Other DNA sequences of this sample code for an identical CDR3. The V gene is TRBV2, the J gene TRBJ1-3; D gene unclear. In germline, CDR1 is SNHLY, CDR2 FYNNEI. This CDR3 has 13 amino acids. The ends were cut back, 7 bases at V and 1 base at J, with 8 bases in the middle. CDR3 in DNA: TGTGCCAGCAATGGCGGATCTGGAAACACCATATATTTT. Its protein product is CASNGGSGNTIYF.

V and J are TRBV6-5 and TRBJ1-5; unclear D gene. CDR1 is MNHEY and CDR2 is SVGAGI in the germline V gene. Trimming removed 3 bases at V and 0 bases at J, with 6 bases between. This CDR3 has 14 amino acids. The CDR3 region is CASSYRPSNQPQHF. CDR3 DNA sequence: TGTGCCAGCAGTTATCGTCCTAGCAATCAGCCCCAGCATTTT.